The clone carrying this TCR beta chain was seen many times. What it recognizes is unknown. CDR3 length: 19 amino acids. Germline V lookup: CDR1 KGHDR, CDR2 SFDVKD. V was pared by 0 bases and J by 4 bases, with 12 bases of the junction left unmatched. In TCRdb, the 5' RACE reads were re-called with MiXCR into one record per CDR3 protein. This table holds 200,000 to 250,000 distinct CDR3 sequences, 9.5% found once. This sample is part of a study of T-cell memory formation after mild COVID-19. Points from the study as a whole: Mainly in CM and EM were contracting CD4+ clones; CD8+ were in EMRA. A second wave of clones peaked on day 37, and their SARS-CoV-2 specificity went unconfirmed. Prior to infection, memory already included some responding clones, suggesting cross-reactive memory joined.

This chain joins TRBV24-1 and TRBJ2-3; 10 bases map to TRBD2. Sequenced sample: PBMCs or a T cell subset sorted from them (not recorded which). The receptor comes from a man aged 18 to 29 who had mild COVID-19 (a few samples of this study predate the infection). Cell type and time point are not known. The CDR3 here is CATSDLSEFQRGGSDTQYF. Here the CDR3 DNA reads TGTGCCACCAGTGATTTGTCGGAGTTTCAGCGGGGGGGATCAGATACGCAGTATTTT.